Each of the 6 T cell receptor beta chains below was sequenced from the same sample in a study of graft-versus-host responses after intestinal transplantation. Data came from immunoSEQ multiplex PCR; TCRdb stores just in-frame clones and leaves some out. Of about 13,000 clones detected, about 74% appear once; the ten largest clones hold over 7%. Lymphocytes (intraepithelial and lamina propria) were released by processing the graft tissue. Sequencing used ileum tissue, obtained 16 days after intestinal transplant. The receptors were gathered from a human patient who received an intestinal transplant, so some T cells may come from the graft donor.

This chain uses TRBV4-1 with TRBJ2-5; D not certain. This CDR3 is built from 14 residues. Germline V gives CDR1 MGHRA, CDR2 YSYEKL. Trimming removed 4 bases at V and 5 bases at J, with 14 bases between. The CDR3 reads CASSRVVGAETQYF. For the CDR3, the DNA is TGCGCCAGCAGCCGGGTAGTGGGCGCGGAGACCCAGTACTTC.

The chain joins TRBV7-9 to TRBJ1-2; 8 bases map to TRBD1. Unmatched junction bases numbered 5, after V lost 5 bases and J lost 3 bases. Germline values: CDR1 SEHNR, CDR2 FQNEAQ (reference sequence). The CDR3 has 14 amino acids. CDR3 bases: TGTGCCAGCAGCCGACAGGGGACAGACTATGGCTACACCTTC. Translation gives CASSRQGTDYGYTF. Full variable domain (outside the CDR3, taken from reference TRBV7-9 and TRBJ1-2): DTGVSQNPRHKITKRGQNVTFRCDPISEHNRLYWYRQTLGQGPEFLTYFQNEAQLEKSRLLSDRFSAERPKGSFSTLEIQRTEQGDSAMYLCASSRQGTDYGYTFGSGTRLTVV.

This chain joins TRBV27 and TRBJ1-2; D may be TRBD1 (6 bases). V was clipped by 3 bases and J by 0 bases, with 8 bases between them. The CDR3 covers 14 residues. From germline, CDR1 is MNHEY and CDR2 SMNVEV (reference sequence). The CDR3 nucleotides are TGTGCCAGCAGTTTCACAGGGACTAACTATGGCTACACCTTC. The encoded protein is CASSFTGTNYGYTF.

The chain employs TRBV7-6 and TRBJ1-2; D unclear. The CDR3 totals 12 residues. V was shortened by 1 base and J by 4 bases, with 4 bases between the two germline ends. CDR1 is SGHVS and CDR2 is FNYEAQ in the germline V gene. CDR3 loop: CASSLGRYGYTF. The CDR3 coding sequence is TGTGCCAGCAGCTTAGGTCGCTATGGCTACACCTTC. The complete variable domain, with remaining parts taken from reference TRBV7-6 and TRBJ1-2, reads GAGVSQSPRYKVTKRGQDVALRCDPISGHVSLYWYRQALGQGPEFLTYFNYEAQQDKSGLPNDRFSAERPEGSISTLTIQRTEQRDSAMYRCASSLGRYGYTFGSGTRLTVV.

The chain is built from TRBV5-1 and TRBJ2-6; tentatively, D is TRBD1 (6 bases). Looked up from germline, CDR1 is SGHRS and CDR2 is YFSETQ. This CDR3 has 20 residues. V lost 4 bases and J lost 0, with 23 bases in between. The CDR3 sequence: CASSLRSWTELFSGANVLTF. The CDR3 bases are TGCGCCAGCAGCCTACGTTCGTGGACAGAACTCTTCTCTGGGGCCAACGTCCTGACTTTC.

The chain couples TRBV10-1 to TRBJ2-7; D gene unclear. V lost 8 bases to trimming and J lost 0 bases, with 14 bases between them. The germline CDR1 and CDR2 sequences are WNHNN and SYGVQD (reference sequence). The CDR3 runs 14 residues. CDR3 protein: CASSTGGNSYEQYF. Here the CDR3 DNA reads TGCGCCAGCTCGACCGGCGGTAACTCCTACGAGCAGTACTTC.